The clone carrying this T cell receptor beta chain showed up just once. TCRdb redid the calling of the RACE reads with MiXCR, one entry per CDR3 protein. The sample holds just under 350,000 distinct CDR3 sequences, roughly 6.9% seen once. This sample was taken from a study of human T cells and chemical hapten exposure. This CDR3 has 13 residues. Per the germline V gene, CDR1 is MGHDK and CDR2 is SYGVNS. The V end was cut by 6 bases, the J end by 1 base, with 9 bases between. This sample's time point: patch test 1, 2 weeks after DPC sensitization. Treatment meaning: therapeutic diphenylcyclopropenone sensitization with weekly scalp DPC.

Here the sequenced sample was whole blood, taken in connection with sensitization to the hapten diphenylcyclopropenone (DPC). The clonotype originates from a woman younger than 30 with alopecia areata. Some clones in this sample may be carry-over from other donors' samples. V and J are TRBV25-1 and TRBJ1-1, with D possibly being TRBD1 (6 bases). The CDR3 coding sequence is TGTGCCAGCAGGGACAGAACGAACACTGAAGCTTTCTTT. Translated: CASRDRTNTEAFF.